What follows are 30 T cell receptor beta chains derived from one specimen sequenced in a study of blood T cell repertoires in COVID-19. Generated by immunoSEQ multiplex PCR, the TCRdb table keeps only in-frame clones and is missing some. The data contain about 260,000 clones, more than 85% of them seen just once; the ten biggest clones take up approximately 2.6%. Specimen: peripheral blood. The receptors stem from a person aged 18-35 years with COVID-19, enrolled during active disease.

The rearrangement joins TRBV24-1 to TRBJ2-5, with D unresolved. Trimming left V 4 bases short and J 7 bases short, with 6 bases between. Germline CDR1 is KGHDR and CDR2 is SFDVKD. There are 11 residues in the CDR3. CDR3 loop: CATSDRRTQYF. The CDR3 DNA reads as TGTGCCACCAGTGACCGTCGGACCCAGTACTTC.

V gene TRBV9 combines with J gene TRBJ2-2, with D unresolved. Germline V lookup: CDR1 SGDLS, CDR2 YYNGEE. The CDR3 covers 16 residues. V lost 0 bases and J 6 bases, leaving 15 bases between the germline ends. In DNA form, the CDR3 reads TGTGCCAGCAGCGTAGGGTCGGTTTCTTTGGCCGGGGAGCTGTTTTTT. Amino acid sequence: CASSVGSVSLAGELFF.

The chain uses TRBV7-9 and TRBJ2-7; 8 bases are shared with TRBD1. Germline lookup yields CDR1 SEHNR and CDR2 FQNEAQ (reference sequence). With V trimmed by 4 bases and J by 4 bases, 6 bases remained unmatched. The CDR3 has 14 residues. CDR3 sequence reads: CASSSTGGRYEQYF. CDR3 sequence (DNA): TGTGCCAGCAGCTCCACAGGGGGGAGATACGAGCAGTACTTC. The entire variable domain, with the rest obtained from reference TRBV7-9 and TRBJ2-7, is as follows: DTGVSQNPRHKITKRGQNVTFRCDPISEHNRLYWYRQTLGQGPEFLTYFQNEAQLEKSRLLSDRFSAERPKGSFSTLEIQRTEQGDSAMYLCASSSTGGRYEQYFGPGTRLTVT.

This clone was picked up one time. This chain connects TRBV19 to TRBJ1-1; 8 bases agree with TRBD1. The CDR3 is made up of 14 amino acids. Per the germline V gene, CDR1 is LNHDA and CDR2 is SQIVND (reference sequence). J gave up 7 bases and V 5 bases, and 9 bases lay outside the gene matches. CDR3: CASSSPGGRVEAFF. The CDR3 bases are TGTGCCAGTAGTTCTCCAGGGGGCAGGGTTGAAGCTTTCTTT.

The chain carries TRBV6-2 or TRBV6-3 and TRBJ1-6, with D possibly being TRBD1 (5 bases). This CDR3 spans 15 amino acids. Trimming removed 2 bases at V and 9 bases at J, with 14 bases between. CDR1 is MNHEY and CDR2 is SVGEGT in the germline V gene. This CDR3 reads CASSYAGTLTSPLHF. The CDR3 DNA is TGTGCCAGCAGTTACGCCGGGACTTTGACTTCACCCCTCCACTTT.

The sample holds a few counts of this clone. The rearrangement links TRBV7-2 to TRBJ2-1; 9 bases are a match to TRBD2. The CDR3 has 15 residues. CDR1 and CDR2 from the germline V gene are SGHTA and FQGNSA. The junction had 9 bases not matched to a gene; V was cut back by 8 bases and J by 4 bases. The CDR3 reads CASGIGLARYNEQFF. CDR3 DNA sequence: TGTGCCAGCGGCATCGGACTAGCGAGGTACAATGAGCAGTTCTTC.

In regard to this clone: Sequence at one end of the junction differs from germline and may be a read error. The chain couples TRBV2 to TRBJ2-3, with a weak D call TRBD2 (5 bases). The CDR3 has 11 residues. The germline CDR1 and CDR2 sequences are SNHLY and FYNNEI. The CDR3 nucleotides read TGTGCCAGCAGTGAACTAGCCGACTTCGGGTTT. Translation gives CASSELADFGF.

CDR3 DNA sequence: TGTGCCACCATCCCTATCAGGGGGCCGTACTATGGCTACACCTTC. Translating it yields CATIPIRGPYYGYTF. The chain employs TRBV28 and TRBJ1-2, with 8 bases lining up with TRBD1. Germline loops: CDR1 MDHEN, CDR2 SYDVKM. The CDR3 is 15 amino acids. Unmatched junction bases numbered 13, after V lost 10 bases and J lost 3 bases.

The CDR3 coding sequence is TGCGCCAGCAGCTTGGAGGACAAGGCCTACGAGCAGTACTTC. It is translated as CASSLEDKAYEQYF. This chain connects TRBV5-1 to TRBJ2-7; maybe TRBD1 (5 bases). Trimming took 0 bases from V and 2 from J, leaving 9 bases between them. This CDR3 contains 14 residues. From germline, CDR1 is SGHRS and CDR2 YFSETQ. Supplemented by reference TRBV5-1 and TRBJ2-7, the full variable domain reads KAGVTQTPRYLIKTRGQQVTLSCSPISGHRSVSWYQQTPGQGLQFLFEYFSETQRNKGNFPGRFSGRQFSNSRSEMNVSTLELGDSALYLCASSLEDKAYEQYFGPGTRLTVT.

The CDR3 protein is CASSRPSGRAADTQYF. As DNA, the CDR3 is TGTGCCAGTAGTAGGCCTAGCGGGAGGGCGGCGGATACGCAGTATTTT. The rearrangement uses TRBV19 and TRBJ2-3; 12 nucleotides match TRBD2. Germline V lookup: CDR1 LNHDA, CDR2 SQIVND (reference sequence). V lost 4 bases, J lost 6 bases, and 8 bases stayed unmatched. This CDR3 contains 16 residues.

This chain joins TRBV2 and TRBJ1-5, with D uncertain. Trimming pared 6 bases from V and 1 base from J, leaving 13 bases between. This CDR3 comprises 15 residues. CDR1 and CDR2 from the germline V gene are SNHLY and FYNNEI. Written as DNA, the CDR3 is TGTGCCAGCAGCCAAACCCACGGGAGCAATCAGCCCCAGCATTTT. Its protein is CASSQTHGSNQPQHF.

The chain employs TRBV24-1 and TRBJ2-1; TRBD2 agrees at 8 bases. Germline trimming cut 5 bases from V and 2 bases from J; bases unmatched to any gene: 1. The CDR3 contains 14 residues. Germline loops: CDR1 KGHDR, CDR2 SFDVKD. The CDR3 protein is CATSGAGAYNEQFF. The CDR3 coding sequence is TGTGCCACCAGTGGAGCGGGAGCCTACAATGAGCAGTTCTTC.

The rearrangement joins TRBV6-5 to TRBJ2-5; D perhaps matches TRBD2 (5 bases). This CDR3 comprises 13 residues. Trimming stripped 8 bases from V and 6 bases from J, with 16 bases between. Germline values: CDR1 MNHEY, CDR2 SVGAGI. Here the CDR3 DNA reads TGTGCCAGCCGAACGGAGGCTAGCCAGACCCAGTACTTC. It encodes CASRTEASQTQYF.

The chain carries TRBV5-8 and TRBJ1-3; D is unclear. Germline values: CDR1 SGHTS, CDR2 YDEGEE. The CDR3 runs to 15 residues. V lost 4 bases to trimming and J lost 2 bases, with 13 bases between them. The chain's CDR3 is CASSLPGGPGNTIYF. CDR3 in DNA: TGTGCCAGCAGCCTTCCGGGAGGTCCTGGAAACACCATATATTTT.

The CDR3 DNA sequence: TGTGCCATCAGTGATGAACTAGCGGGAGGGGATGAGCAGTTCTTC. It yields the protein CAISDELAGGDEQFF. The V gene is TRBV10-3, the J gene TRBJ2-1; 13 bases map to TRBD2. From germline, CDR1 is ENHRY and CDR2 SYGVKD. After removal of 3 bases from V and 8 bases from J, the junction contained 4 bases not matched to a gene. The CDR3 runs to 15 residues.

J is TRBJ2-5 and V is TRBV7-2; a possible D gene is TRBD2 (5 bases). The germline V and J ends were trimmed by 4 bases and 2 bases, with 14 bases remaining between them. Germline V gene data show CDR1 as SGHTA and CDR2 as FQGNSA. The CDR3 has 15 amino acids. The DNA of the CDR3 is TGTGCCAGCAGCTCTACACCCGGGATTCAAGAGACCCAGTACTTC. Its protein product is CASSSTPGIQETQYF.

J is TRBJ1-5 and V is TRBV19, with D tentatively TRBD1 (6 bases). Germline V gene data show CDR1 as LNHDA and CDR2 as SQIVND (reference sequence). The V end lost 5 bases, the J end lost 4 bases, and 18 bases lay between the germline ends. The CDR3 length is 16 residues. This chain's CDR3 is CASSEQQGTANQPQHF. The CDR3 bases are TGTGCCAGTAGTGAACAACAGGGAACTGCTAATCAGCCCCAGCATTTT.

The V call is TRBV4-3, the J call TRBJ2-7; D gene uncertain. V gave up 1 base and J gave up 5 bases, with 9 bases separating them. This CDR3 has 13 residues. Per the germline V gene, CDR1 is LGHNA and CDR2 is YSLEER. CDR3 region: CASSQGRRDEQYF. CDR3 DNA: TGCGCCAGCAGCCAAGGGCGGCGAGACGAGCAGTACTTC.

J is TRBJ1-1 and V is TRBV5-1; weak D call: TRBD1 (6 bases). Germline CDR1 SGHRS, CDR2 YFSETQ. With 4 bases removed from V and 5 bases from J, the gap between germline ends came to 27 bases. The CDR3 covers 18 residues. The CDR3 region has the DNA TGCGCCAGCAGCGGCCAACCGACCGTGGGGGCGCAGGGGACTGAAGCTTTCTTT. Translation: CASSGQPTVGAQGTEAFF. Looking up the rest from reference TRBV5-1 and TRBJ1-1 gives the full variable domain: KAGVTQTPRYLIKTRGQQVTLSCSPISGHRSVSWYQQTPGQGLQFLFEYFSETQRNKGNFPGRFSGRQFSNSRSEMNVSTLELGDSALYLCASSGQPTVGAQGTEAFFGQGTRLTVV.

The DNA for the CDR3 is TGTGCCAGCAGTTTGGGCCTAGGGGGCTACAATGAGCAGTTCTTC. This sequence encodes CASSLGLGGYNEQFF. This chain joins TRBV28 and TRBJ2-1, with D maybe TRBD1 (6 bases). V gave up 3 bases and J gave up 3 bases, with 12 bases separating them. This CDR3 has 15 residues. Germline-derived CDR1 and CDR2 are MDHEN and SYDVKM. Full variable domain (outside the CDR3, taken from reference TRBV28 and TRBJ2-1): DVKVTQSSRYLVKRTGEKVFLECVQDMDHENMFWYRQDPGLGLRLIYFSYDVKMKEKGDIPEGYSVSREKKERFSLILESASTNQTSMYLCASSLGLGGYNEQFFGPGTRLTVL.

This sequence joins TRBV5-4 and TRBJ1-1; TRBD1 is a possible D gene (5 bases). Germline V gene lookup returns CDR1 SGHNT and CDR2 YYREEE (reference sequence). The CDR3 is made up of 13 amino acids. V shed 5 bases and J shed 5 bases, with 13 bases lying between them. CDR3 loop: CASRPFQGTEAFF. The DNA of the CDR3 is TGTGCCAGCAGACCGTTCCAGGGTACTGAAGCTTTCTTT.

The chain uses TRBV5-6 and TRBJ2-5; tentative D call: TRBD2 (5 bases). The CDR3 consists of 15 residues. CDR1 is SGHDT and CDR2 is YYEEEE in the germline V gene. The ends were cut back, 6 bases at V and 5 bases at J, with 20 bases in the middle. In nucleotides, the CDR3 is TGTGCCAGCACTACAGCCGGGCTAGCTCGGGAGACCCAGTACTTC. Translated: CASTTAGLARETQYF. The whole variable domain, remainder taken from reference TRBV5-6 and TRBJ2-5, is DAGVTQSPTHLIKTRGQQVTLRCSPKSGHDTVSWYQQALGQGPQFIFQYYEEEERQRGNFPDRFSGHQFPNYSSELNVNALLLGDSALYLCASTTAGLARETQYFGPGTRLLVL.

This clone is a singleton in its sample. CDR3 residues: CASRLLGGGGESGANVLTF. The CDR3 DNA reads TGTGCCAGCAGACTCCTCGGGGGAGGAGGAGAGTCTGGGGCCAACGTCCTGACTTTC. This rearrangement joins TRBV5-6 to TRBJ2-6, with D possibly being TRBD2 (6 bases). The CDR3 is 19 amino acids. Germline lookup yields CDR1 SGHDT and CDR2 YYEEEE. Trimming cost V 5 bases and J 1 base, with 22 bases left between them.

This chain joins TRBV5-6 and TRBJ1-2, with D unresolved. The CDR3 has 15 amino acids. V was clipped by 3 bases and J by 8 bases, with 20 bases between them. The germline V gene has CDR1 SGHDT and CDR2 YYEEEE. CDR3 loop: CASSYGRGLYEGYTF. The CDR3 region has the DNA TGTGCCAGCAGCTATGGGCGAGGGCTTTACGAGGGCTACACCTTC.

The chain is built from TRBV12-5 and TRBJ2-7; tentative D call: TRBD2 (5 bases). CDR3 length equals 15 residues. V lost 2 bases and J lost 0, with 11 bases in between. In germline, CDR1 is LGHNT, CDR2 FRNRAP. CDR3 nucleotides: TGTGCTAGTGGTTTGTACCCGGGGAGCTCCTACGAGCAGTACTTC. Protein product: CASGLYPGSSYEQYF.

V and J are TRBV7-9 and TRBJ2-7; TRBD2 agrees at 9 bases. Germline assignment: CDR1 SEHNR and CDR2 FQNEAQ (reference sequence). V lost 0 bases to trimming and J lost 0 bases; unmatched junction nucleotides: 3. The CDR3 runs 16 residues. The DNA of the CDR3 is TGTGCCAGCAGCTTAGCTGCTAGCGGGACCTCCTACGAGCAGTACTTC. Translation gives CASSLAASGTSYEQYF.

This chain links TRBV5-8 with TRBJ1-2; 8 bases are shared with TRBD1. Germline values: CDR1 SGHTS, CDR2 YDEGEE. V trimming: 4 bases; J trimming: 4 bases; junction bases outside the gene matches: 6. The CDR3 totals 14 residues. The chain's CDR3 is CASSHRDRSYGYTF. The CDR3 region has the DNA TGTGCCAGCAGCCACCGGGACAGGTCCTATGGCTACACCTTC.

The chain employs TRBV19 and TRBJ2-7; 8 bases are shared with TRBD1. CDR1 LNHDA and CDR2 SQIVND come from the germline V gene (reference sequence). The CDR3 spans 19 residues. With 5 bases clipped from V and 5 bases from J, the junction kept 23 bases outside the gene matches. DNA of the CDR3: TGTGCCAGTAGTCCCACATTTCCCTCGGGCAGGGGGCCTTCCCACGAGCAGTACTTC. It is translated as CASSPTFPSGRGPSHEQYF.

In regard to this clone: This sample includes further DNA sequences coding for the same CDR3. The chain uses TRBV6-5 and TRBJ2-1; possible D gene TRBD1, 7 bases. CDR1 is MNHEY, CDR2 SVGAGI, per germline. CDR3 length: 12 residues. Trimming cost V 6 bases and J 7 bases, with 10 bases left between them. CDR3 DNA: TGTGCCAGCAGCCCAGGGGGGAATGAGCAGTTCTTC. This gives the protein CASSPGGNEQFF.

J is TRBJ2-7 and V is TRBV2, with D possibly matching TRBD1 (6 bases). Trimming stripped 3 bases from V and 1 base from J, with 13 bases between. The CDR3 has 15 residues. Germline-derived CDR1 and CDR2 are SNHLY and FYNNEI. The CDR3 DNA is TGTGCCAGCAGTGACAGGGGTCGCCCGTCCTACGAGCAGTACTTC. It yields the protein CASSDRGRPSYEQYF.